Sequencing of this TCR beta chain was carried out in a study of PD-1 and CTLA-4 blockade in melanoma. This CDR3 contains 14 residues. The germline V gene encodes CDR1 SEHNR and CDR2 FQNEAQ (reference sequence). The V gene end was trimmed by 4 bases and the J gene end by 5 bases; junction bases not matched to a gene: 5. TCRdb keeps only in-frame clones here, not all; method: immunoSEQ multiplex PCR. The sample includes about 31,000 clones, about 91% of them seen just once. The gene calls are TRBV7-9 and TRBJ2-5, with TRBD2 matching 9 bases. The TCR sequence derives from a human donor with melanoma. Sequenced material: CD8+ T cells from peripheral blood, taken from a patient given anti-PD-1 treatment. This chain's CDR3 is CASSYSGSGETQYF. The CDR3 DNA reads TGTGCCAGCAGCTATAGCGGGAGCGGTGAGACCCAGTACTTC.